The 20 T cell receptor beta chains reported below all come from one sample, sequenced in a study of blood T cell repertoires in COVID-19 (TCRdb year 2020). The library was prepared using the immunoSEQ multiplex PCR assay. Drawn from immuneACCESS, this table holds only the in-frame rearrangements with V and J called that TCRdb kept. Clones are partly lost; checked studies trace under half to an unresolved V gene and leave the rest unexplained. The sample has under 150,000 clones on record, around 89% of them singletons. The top ten constitute less than 20% of the sample. Sequencing used peripheral blood. These receptor sequences come from a man aged 45-65 years with active or convalescent COVID-19.

The chain carries TRBV29-1 and TRBJ2-3; possible D gene TRBD1, 6 bases. The CDR3 length is 13 residues. The germline V gene has CDR1 SQVTM and CDR2 ANQGSEA. The V and J ends lost 6 bases and 4 bases respectively, with 14 bases between them. This chain's CDR3 is CSVDTGYADTQYF. CDR3 coding DNA: TGCAGCGTGGACACAGGGTATGCAGATACGCAGTATTTT.

The rearrangement uses TRBV6-2 or TRBV6-3 and TRBJ2-1, with 8 bases identical to TRBD2. Germline trimming cut 4 bases from V and 5 bases from J; bases unmatched to any gene: 7. The CDR3 consists of 15 residues. Germline CDR1 MNHEY, CDR2 SVGEGT. CDR3 in DNA: TGTGCCAGCAGTTCTACCGGGAGGGCCAACAATGAGCAGTTCTTC. Protein sequence: CASSSTGRANNEQFF.

V and J are TRBV3-1 (or the pseudogene TRBV3-2) and TRBJ1-6; the D gene is possibly TRBD1 (6 bases). The CDR3 runs to 15 residues. V was shortened by 4 bases and J by 5 bases, with 12 bases between the two germline ends. Germline V gene data show CDR1 as LGHDT and CDR2 as YNNKEL (reference sequence). For the CDR3, the DNA is TGTGCCAGCAGCCTAAGACAGGCGGATAATTCACCCCTCCACTTT. Translating it yields CASSLRQADNSPLHF.

The V and J genes are TRBV5-1 and TRBJ2-6, with a possible D match to TRBD1 (5 bases). Germline V gives CDR1 SGHRS, CDR2 YFSETQ. V gave up 0 bases and J gave up 2 bases, with 6 bases separating them. The CDR3 consists of 15 residues. Here the CDR3 reads CASSLEGAGANVLTF. In nucleotides, the CDR3 is TGCGCCAGCAGCTTGGAAGGGGCTGGGGCCAACGTCCTGACTTTC.

This chain uses TRBV29-1 with TRBJ2-7, with 9 bases lining up with TRBD2. Germline CDR1 reads SQVTM; CDR2 reads ANQGSEA. CDR3 length equals 16 residues. V shed 7 bases, J shed 0 bases, and the junction held 13 bases outside the gene matches. The CDR3 DNA reads TGCAGCGCCTTAAGGGTGACTAGCGGTTCCTCCTACGAGCAGTACTTC. This translates into CSALRVTSGSSYEQYF.

J is TRBJ2-1 and V is TRBV3-1 (or the pseudogene TRBV3-2); TRBD2 matches at 10 bases. The V and J ends lost 7 bases and 8 bases, in that order; junction bases with no gene match: 8. This CDR3 contains 14 residues. The germline gives CDR1 LGHDT, CDR2 YNNKEL (reference sequence). This chain's CDR3 is CASKVSSGRYEQFF. CDR3 DNA: TGTGCCAGCAAGGTGTCTAGCGGGAGATATGAGCAGTTCTTC.

The CDR3 sequence is CASSPQQGFTGELFF. CDR3 nucleotide sequence: TGCGCCAGCAGCCCCCAACAGGGTTTCACCGGGGAGCTGTTTTTT. The V call is TRBV5-1, the J call TRBJ2-2; possibly TRBD1 for D (6 bases). The length of the CDR3 is 15 residues. Germline V gives CDR1 SGHRS, CDR2 YFSETQ. Trimming took 4 bases from V and 4 from J, leaving 14 bases between them. The variable domain in full, completed from reference TRBV5-1 and TRBJ2-2, reads KAGVTQTPRYLIKTRGQQVTLSCSPISGHRSVSWYQQTPGQGLQFLFEYFSETQRNKGNFPGRFSGRQFSNSRSEMNVSTLELGDSALYLCASSPQQGFTGELFFGEGSRLTVL.

The chain employs TRBV12-3 or TRBV12-4 and TRBJ2-3; D is unclear. The germline V and J ends were trimmed by 6 bases and 3 bases, with 4 bases remaining between them. The CDR3 is 11 amino acids. The CDR3 coding sequence is TGTGCCAGCAGCTCTACAGATACGCAGTATTTT. The encoded protein is CASSSTDTQYF.

This chain joins TRBV10-3 and TRBJ1-3; no clear D. V lost 2 bases and J 0 bases, leaving 11 bases between the germline ends. The CDR3 loop spans 16 amino acids. Germline values: CDR1 ENHRY, CDR2 SYGVKD. The CDR3 region is CAISELGSLSGNTIYF. CDR3 in DNA: TGTGCCATCAGTGAGCTAGGCAGCCTCTCTGGAAACACCATATATTTT.

In this sample, this clone turned up a few times. The chain joins TRBV6-5 to TRBJ2-7, with D unclear. The germline V gene encodes CDR1 MNHEY and CDR2 SVGAGI. The CDR3 is made up of 13 amino acids. Trimming stripped 5 bases from V and 4 bases from J, with 12 bases between. The CDR3 DNA reads as TGTGCCAGCAGTATGAACGACGGGTACGAGCAGTACTTC. This encodes CASSMNDGYEQYF.

The chain employs TRBV5-1 and TRBJ1-5; 9 bases agree with TRBD1. CDR3 length: 17 residues. The germline gives CDR1 SGHRS, CDR2 YFSETQ. V dropped 1 base and J dropped 3; count of bases not matched to a gene: 8. The CDR3 sequence: CASSLFGTGRDNQPQHF. DNA of the CDR3: TGCGCCAGCAGCTTGTTCGGGACAGGGAGGGACAATCAGCCCCAGCATTTT.

The chain uses TRBV10-3 and TRBJ2-2; D uncertain. Trimming cost V 10 bases and J 4 bases, with 10 bases left between them. This CDR3 region has 12 residues. From germline, CDR1 is ENHRY and CDR2 SYGVKD. The CDR3 coding sequence is TGTGCCACCAGACAAAGCACCGGGGAGCTGTTTTTT. Encoded protein: CATRQSTGELFF.

This chain connects TRBV10-3 to TRBJ1-4, with TRBD1 matching over 9 bases. The V gene's germline CDR1 is ENHRY and CDR2 SYGVKD. This CDR3 region has 17 residues. J was trimmed by 2 bases and V by 8 bases; bases with no gene match: 12. CDR3 nucleotide sequence: TGTGCCATCCGGTCCGGACAGGGGATAGCGACTAATGAAAAACTGTTTTTT. Residues: CAIRSGQGIATNEKLFF.

The chain combines TRBV6-2 or TRBV6-3 with TRBJ1-5; 9 positions agree with TRBD1. The CDR3 runs to 15 residues. The germline V gene has CDR1 MNHEY and CDR2 SVGEGT. V was clipped by 2 bases and J by 7 bases; unmatched bases: 6. Here the CDR3 reads CASSYGDRDIQPQHF. The CDR3 nucleotides are TGTGCCAGCAGTTACGGGGACAGGGACATACAGCCCCAGCATTTT.

A remark on this clone: The same CDR3 can be traced to other DNA sequences in this sample. This chain uses TRBV11-2 with TRBJ2-7; 8 bases agree with TRBD1. The length of the CDR3 is 13 residues. Trimming at V came to 5 bases and at J to 4 bases, leaving 4 bases not matched to a gene. Germline values: CDR1 SGHAT, CDR2 FQNNGV. The CDR3 sequence is CASSLDREYEQYF. The DNA of the CDR3 is TGTGCCAGCAGCCTGGACAGGGAGTACGAGCAGTACTTC.

This chain connects TRBV21-1 to TRBJ2-5; TRBD1, the table's D call, lacks a check against the DNA. TRBV21-1 is designated a pseudogene. CDR3 length equals 16 residues. The CDR3: CASSKGVTGGRKTQYF. The CDR3 DNA is TGTGCCAGCAGCAAAGGGGTGACAGGGGGCAGGAAGACCCAGTACTTC.

The chain uses TRBV5-6 and TRBJ2-3; D perhaps matches TRBD1 (5 bases). V lost 0 bases, J lost 4 bases, and 12 bases lay in between. The CDR3 is made up of 15 amino acids. CDR1 and CDR2 from the germline V gene are SGHDT and YYEEEE. Written as DNA, the CDR3 is TGTGCCAGCAGCTTGGTGGCAGGGAACGCAGATACGCAGTATTTT. Translation: CASSLVAGNADTQYF.

The chain recombines TRBV6-1 with TRBJ1-6; the match to TRBD1 covers 8 bases. Per the germline V gene, CDR1 is MNHNS and CDR2 is SASEGT. Trimming took 3 bases from V and 8 from J; bases not matched to a gene: 12. The CDR3 is 17 residues long. CDR3 loop: CASSDMWAGGAHSPLHF. The CDR3 DNA follows: TGTGCCAGCAGTGATATGTGGGCAGGGGGCGCCCATTCACCCCTCCACTTT.

This clone was counted between two and nine times. The V call is TRBV10-3, the J call TRBJ2-7; 8 bases map to TRBD1. The CDR3 is made up of 13 amino acids. The ends lost 3 bases at V and 6 bases at J; junction bases unmatched: 4. Germline-derived CDR1 and CDR2 are ENHRY and SYGVKD. CDR3 DNA: TGTGCCATCAGTGACAGGGGGCTCGGCGAGCAGTACTTC. Translated, it gives CAISDRGLGEQYF.

The chain joins TRBV4-1 to TRBJ1-4, with a tentative D call TRBD1 (6 bases). Germline loops: CDR1 MGHRA, CDR2 YSYEKL. This CDR3 contains 16 residues. V dropped 5 bases and J dropped 0 bases, with 13 bases sitting between them. CDR3 bases: TGCGCCAGCAGCGGGAACAGGGAAACAACTAATGAAAAACTGTTTTTT. Encoded protein: CASSGNRETTNEKLFF.